Below are 7 T cell receptor beta chains sequenced from a single sample in a study of blood T cell repertoires in COVID-19 (TCRdb year 2020). Receptor libraries were prepared by the immunoSEQ multiplex PCR assay. TCRdb took over this immuneACCESS table, retaining in-frame rearrangements with V and J assigned. Such tables are incomplete; in checked studies, under half of the missing clones stem from an unresolved V gene, and the remainder is unexplained. In all, the sample holds around 310,000 clones, and roughly 91% of those were seen once. Together, the top ten hold about 8.4% of the sample. Sequencing was carried out using PBMCs or T cells enriched from blood (not recorded which). The receptors here all came from a woman aged 25 to 45 who had recovered from COVID-19.

The J gene is TRBJ1-5, the V gene TRBV19; 8 nucleotides match TRBD1. There are 16 residues in the CDR3. V trimming: 4 bases; J trimming: 2 bases; junction bases outside the gene matches: 7. The germline V gene encodes CDR1 LNHDA and CDR2 SQIVND (reference sequence). The CDR3 DNA sequence: TGTGCCAGTAGTAACCAGGGGGCTGCGGGCAATCAGCCCCAGCATTTT. Translating it yields CASSNQGAAGNQPQHF.

This clone has only a few counts. The DNA for the CDR3 is TGTGCCAGCAGCGTAGAGGGGTACACGAGGAATGAAAAACTGTTTTTT. Residues: CASSVEGYTRNEKLFF. This chain links TRBV9 with TRBJ1-4, with D perhaps TRBD1 (5 bases). This CDR3 comprises 16 residues. Trimming shortened V by 0 bases and J by 5 bases, and 14 bases separated the two germline ends. Germline loops: CDR1 SGDLS, CDR2 YYNGEE.

The rearrangement joins TRBV5-4 to TRBJ2-7, with D perhaps TRBD1 (5 bases). This CDR3 is 14 amino acids long. Trimming took 4 bases from V and 3 from J, leaving 14 bases between them. Per germline, CDR1 SGHNT and CDR2 YYREEE (reference sequence). Here the CDR3 DNA reads TGTGCCAGCAGCGGGGCCTACTCTAGCTACGAGCAGTACTTC. Its translation is CASSGAYSSYEQYF.

This chain links TRBV6-5 with TRBJ1-4; D is perhaps TRBD1 (6 bases). CDR3 length: 14 residues. Germline V CDR1 and CDR2: MNHEY, SVGAGI. The germline V and J ends were trimmed by 8 bases and 4 bases, with 14 bases remaining between them. This CDR3 reads CASAVRGDNEKLFF. For the CDR3, the DNA is TGTGCCAGCGCGGTCAGGGGCGATAATGAAAAACTGTTTTTT.

The chain has TRBV7-2 and TRBJ2-5, with a weak D call TRBD2 (6 bases). Trimming took off 1 base at V and 1 base at J, with 7 bases between the two ends. Germline CDR1 SGHTA, CDR2 FQGNSA. This CDR3 has 14 residues. CDR3 amino acids: CASSLVGGQETQYF. CDR3 sequence (DNA): TGTGCCAGCAGCTTAGTCGGGGGCCAAGAGACCCAGTACTTC.

The V gene is TRBV5-1, the J gene TRBJ2-2; D is perhaps TRBD1 (6 bases). Germline CDR1 reads SGHRS; CDR2 reads YFSETQ. The CDR3 length is 16 residues. Trimming removed 3 bases from V and 7 bases from J, with 19 bases in between. The CDR3 bases are TGCGCCAGCAGCTACAAAGCCTCACAGGGAAGCGGGGAGCTGTTTTTT. As protein: CASSYKASQGSGELFF.

The chain recombines TRBV19 with TRBJ2-3, with D possibly TRBD1 on 6 matching bases. Trimming pared 1 base from V and 5 bases from J, leaving 7 bases between. This CDR3 is built from 13 residues. The germline CDR1 and CDR2 sequences are LNHDA and SQIVND (reference sequence). CDR3 residues: CASSIVQGDTQYF. For the CDR3, the DNA is TGTGCCAGTAGTATAGTACAGGGAGATACGCAGTATTTT. Looking up the rest from reference TRBV19 and TRBJ2-3 gives the full variable domain: DGGITQSPKYLFRKEGQNVTLSCEQNLNHDAMYWYRQDPGQGLRLIYYSQIVNDFQKGDIAEGYSVSREKKESFPLTVTSAQKNPTAFYLCASSIVQGDTQYFGPGTRLTVL.